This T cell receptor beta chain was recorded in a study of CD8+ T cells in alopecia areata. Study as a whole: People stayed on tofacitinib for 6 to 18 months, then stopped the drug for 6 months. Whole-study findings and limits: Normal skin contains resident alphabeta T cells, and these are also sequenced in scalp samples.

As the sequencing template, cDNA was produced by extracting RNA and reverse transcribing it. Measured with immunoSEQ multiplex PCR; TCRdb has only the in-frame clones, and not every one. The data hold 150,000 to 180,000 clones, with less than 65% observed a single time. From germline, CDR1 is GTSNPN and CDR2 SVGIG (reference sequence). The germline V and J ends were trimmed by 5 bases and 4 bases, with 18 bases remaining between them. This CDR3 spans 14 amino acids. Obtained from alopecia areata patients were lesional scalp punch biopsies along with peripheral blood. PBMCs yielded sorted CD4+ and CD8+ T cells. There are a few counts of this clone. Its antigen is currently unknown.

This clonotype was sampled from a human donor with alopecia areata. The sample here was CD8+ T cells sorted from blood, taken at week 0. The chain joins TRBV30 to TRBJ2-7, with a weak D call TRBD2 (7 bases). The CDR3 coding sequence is TGTGCCTGGTCAGTCGGGGGGACAACTTACGAGCAGTACTTC. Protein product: CAWSVGGTTYEQYF. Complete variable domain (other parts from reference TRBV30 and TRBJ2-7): SQTIHQWPATLVQPVGSPLSLECTVEGTSNPNLYWYRQAAGRGLQLLFYSVGIGQISSEVPQNLSASRPQDRQFILSSKKLLLSDSGFYLCAWSVGGTTYEQYFGPGTRLTVT.